Sequencing of this T cell receptor (beta chain) was carried out in a study of OX40 agonist ivuxolimab in advanced cancers. Study-wide context: With a range of roughly 20 to 90, age averaged approximately 54 years, and around 80% were male. Three patients, one with hepatocellular carcinoma and two with cutaneous melanoma, responded partially.

Study-level findings and limits: Both blood CD4+ and CD8+ T cells showed clonal growth by week 6 at 0.1 to 3.0 mg/kg.

Systemic immunosuppression or a history of autoimmune disease excluded patients. The germline gives CDR1 LNHDA, CDR2 SQIVND (reference sequence). J was trimmed by 6 bases and V by 3 bases; bases with no gene match: 8. CDR3 length: 15 amino acids. About this clone itself: Its antigen is currently unknown.

Profiling relied on immunoSEQ multiplex PCR, and the TCRdb table lists in-frame clones only, not all of them. Found here are some 97,000 clones, around 87% of them singletons; the top ten hold roughly 0.17%. The sample was CD4+ or CD8+ T cells sorted from blood, taken in a trial of the OX40 agonist ivuxolimab. The rearrangement joins TRBV19 to TRBJ2-5; 9 bases fit TRBD1. The clonotype was recovered from an adult with an advanced solid tumor such as melanoma, head and neck, liver or kidney cancer. DNA of the CDR3: TGTGCCAGTAGTATTGCGGGACAGGGAACGAAGACCCAGTACTTC. Amino acids: CASSIAGQGTKTQYF.